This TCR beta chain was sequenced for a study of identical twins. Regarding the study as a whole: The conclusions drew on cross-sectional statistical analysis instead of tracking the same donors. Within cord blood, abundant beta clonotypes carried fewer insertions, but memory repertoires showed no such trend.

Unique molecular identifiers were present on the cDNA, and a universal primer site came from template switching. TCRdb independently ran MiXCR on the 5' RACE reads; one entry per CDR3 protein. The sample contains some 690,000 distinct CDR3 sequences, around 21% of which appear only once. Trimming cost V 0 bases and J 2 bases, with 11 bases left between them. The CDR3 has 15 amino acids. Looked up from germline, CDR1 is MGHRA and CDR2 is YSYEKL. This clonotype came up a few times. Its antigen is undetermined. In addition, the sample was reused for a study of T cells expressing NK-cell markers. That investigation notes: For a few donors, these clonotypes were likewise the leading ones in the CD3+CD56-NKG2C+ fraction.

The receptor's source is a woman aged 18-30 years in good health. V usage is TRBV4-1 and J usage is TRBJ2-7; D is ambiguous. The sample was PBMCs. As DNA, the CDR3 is TGCGCCAGCAGCCAAGATCTTGTCTCTCCCTACGAGCAGTACTTC. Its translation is CASSQDLVSPYEQYF.